Shown below are 17 T cell receptor beta chains from a single sample sequenced in a study of OX40 agonist ivuxolimab in advanced cancers. TCRdb's copy holds only in-frame clones and misses some; the assay was immunoSEQ multiplex PCR. The sample has around 76,000 clones; around 83% are singletons. Sequencing used CD4+ or CD8+ T cells sorted from blood, obtained in a trial of the OX40 agonist ivuxolimab. These receptors were collected from an adult with an advanced solid tumor such as melanoma, head and neck, liver or kidney cancer.

J is TRBJ1-4 and V is TRBV5-1; unclear D gene. Per germline, CDR1 SGHRS and CDR2 YFSETQ. The CDR3 length is 16 residues. V lost 0 bases, J lost 0 bases, and 9 bases lay in between. CDR3 protein: CASSLDLRATNEKLFF. DNA for the CDR3: TGCGCCAGCAGCTTGGACCTTCGGGCAACTAATGAAAAACTGTTTTTT.

V usage is TRBV6-5 and J usage is TRBJ2-5, with D possibly being TRBD2 (6 bases). The J call may be wrong; the DNA end is better matched by TRBJ2-7. The germline CDR1 and CDR2 sequences are MNHEY and SVGAGI. The CDR3 is 16 residues long. The CDR3 region has the DNA TGTGCCAGCAGTTACTCGAGGTTCGGGGGCTCCTACGAGCAGTACTTC. It encodes CASSYSRFGGSYEQYF.

As regards this clone: One end of the junction does not line up with germline, which may come from a read error. The chain has TRBV5-1 and TRBJ2-5, with D perhaps being TRBD1 or TRBD2 (5 bases each). This CDR3 comprises 15 residues. Germline V gives CDR1 SGHRS, CDR2 YFSETQ. The CDR3 DNA is TGTGCCAGCAGCTCCCTGAGGGACGGTCTGTCAACCCAGTACTTC. Its protein product is CASSSLRDGLSTQYF.

The genes are TRBV5-1 and TRBJ1-1; 10 bases fit TRBD1. The ends lost 4 bases at V and 0 bases at J; junction bases unmatched: 6. The CDR3 loop spans 16 amino acids. Germline CDR1 SGHRS, CDR2 YFSETQ. CDR3 sequence reads: CASSQGQGTMNTEAFF. CDR3 in DNA: TGCGCCAGCAGCCAGGGACAGGGGACAATGAACACTGAAGCTTTCTTT.

V is TRBV6-6 and J is TRBJ2-5; 11 bases fit TRBD2. The V gene end was trimmed by 2 bases and the J gene end by 4 bases; junction bases not matched to a gene: 3. From germline, CDR1 is MNHNY and CDR2 SVGAGI (reference sequence). The CDR3 has 15 amino acids. The CDR3 spells CASSYPLAGGETQYF. DNA of the CDR3: TGTGCCAGCAGTTACCCTCTAGCGGGAGGAGAGACCCAGTACTTC.

This chain joins TRBV7-9 and TRBJ1-2, with D perhaps matching TRBD1 (5 bases). The CDR3 totals 13 residues. V was clipped by 4 bases and J by 3 bases, with 9 bases between them. Germline V gene lookup returns CDR1 SEHNR and CDR2 FQNEAQ (reference sequence). CDR3 in amino acids: CASSSDTYYGYTF. CDR3 in DNA: TGTGCCAGCAGCTCGGACACTTACTATGGCTACACCTTC.

This chain's CDR3 is CASSPQGWGGTEAFF. CDR3 DNA sequence: TGTGCCAGCTCACCACAGGGTTGGGGTGGCACTGAAGCTTTCTTT. The chain employs TRBV18 and TRBJ1-1, with no clear D. CDR3 length equals 15 residues. V was trimmed by 1 base and J by 4 bases, leaving 13 bases between them. The V gene's germline CDR1 is KGHSH and CDR2 LQKENI.

The CDR3 region has the DNA TGCGCCAGCAGCTTGACTACAGGGGACACTGAAGCTTTCTTT. Its translation: CASSLTTGDTEAFF. The V gene is TRBV5-1, the J gene TRBJ1-1, with 7 bases matching TRBD1. The CDR3 is 14 amino acids. From germline, CDR1 is SGHRS and CDR2 YFSETQ. V dropped 1 base and J dropped 3; count of bases not matched to a gene: 3.

V and J are TRBV7-9 and TRBJ2-2; a weak D match, TRBD2 (5 bases). The germline gives CDR1 SEHNR, CDR2 FQNEAQ (reference sequence). The CDR3 length is 16 residues. Trimming stripped 4 bases from V and 1 base from J, with 13 bases between. The CDR3 nucleotides read TGTGCCAGCAGCTCCCCAGGACTGCTGAACACCGGGGAGCTGTTTTTT. This gives the protein CASSSPGLLNTGELFF.

Comments on this clone: The sample carries other DNA sequences with the same CDR3. CDR3 sequence (DNA): TGTGCCAGCAGCCGTACAGGGGGTCCCACAGATACGCAGTATTTT. Its translation: CASSRTGGPTDTQYF. The chain links TRBV6-6 to TRBJ2-3; 8 bases line up with TRBD1. The CDR3 is 15 residues long. Germline V gene data show CDR1 as MNHNY and CDR2 as SVGAGI (reference sequence). V was pared by 6 bases and J by 2 bases, with 7 bases of the junction left unmatched.

The count of this clone is one. The V and J genes are TRBV19 and TRBJ2-2, with TRBD2 matching over 8 bases. Germline CDR1 reads LNHDA; CDR2 reads SQIVND (reference sequence). This CDR3 region has 14 residues. With V trimmed by 7 bases and J by 5 bases, 6 bases remained unmatched. In nucleotides, the CDR3 is TGTGCCAGTATGATCGGGAGGGGGACCGGGGAGCTGTTTTTT. This sequence encodes CASMIGRGTGELFF. Full variable domain (outside the CDR3, taken from reference TRBV19 and TRBJ2-2): DGGITQSPKYLFRKEGQNVTLSCEQNLNHDAMYWYRQDPGQGLRLIYYSQIVNDFQKGDIAEGYSVSREKKESFPLTVTSAQKNPTAFYLCASMIGRGTGELFFGEGSRLTVL.

The chain combines TRBV2 with TRBJ2-3; D is ambiguous. Germline CDR1 is SNHLY and CDR2 is FYNNEI. The CDR3 spans 15 residues. Deletions cut 8 bases from V and 4 bases from J, with 19 bases between. DNA for the CDR3: TGTGCCAGCTGTGCGTTTCCGCAACTCTCAGATACGCAGTATTTT. This encodes CASCAFPQLSDTQYF.

The CDR3 nucleotides are TGTGCCAGCAGCCCACTTTTGCTGACAGGGCCTGGAAACACCATATATTTT. As protein: CASSPLLLTGPGNTIYF. This chain uses TRBV7-9 with TRBJ1-3, with 7 bases identical to TRBD1. The ends lost 5 bases at V and 2 bases at J; junction bases unmatched: 12. The length of the CDR3 is 17 residues. The germline V gene encodes CDR1 SEHNR and CDR2 FQNEAQ (reference sequence).

Of note for this clone: The same CDR3 is also encoded by other DNA sequences in this sample. This chain uses TRBV30 with TRBJ2-3, with D hard to call. The CDR3 has 13 amino acids. V lost 2 bases and J lost 1, with 7 bases in between. Germline V gives CDR1 GTSNPN, CDR2 SVGIG (reference sequence). The CDR3 region has the DNA TGTGCCTGGAGTCGACCCGGCACAGATACGCAGTATTTT. This translates into CAWSRPGTDTQYF.

On this clone itself: A much larger clone differs by one base, so this may be a read error. The rearrangement links TRBV5-4 to TRBJ1-2, with 8 bases matching TRBD1. With 4 bases clipped from V and 2 bases from J, the junction kept 1 base outside the gene matches. The CDR3 has 13 residues. The germline CDR1 and CDR2 sequences are SGHNT and YYREEE (reference sequence). CDR3 DNA: TGTGCCAGCAGCGGACAGGGCAACTATGGCTACACCTTC. Its protein product is CASSGQGNYGYTF.

The chain recombines TRBV5-1 with TRBJ2-7, with D possibly matching TRBD1 (6 bases). V lost 0 bases to trimming and J lost 3 bases, with 7 bases between them. The V gene's germline CDR1 is SGHRS and CDR2 YFSETQ. The CDR3 spans 13 residues. The CDR3 DNA sequence: TGCGCCAGCAGCTTGGAGGGGGTCTACGAGCAGTACTTC. This encodes CASSLEGVYEQYF.

This clone was recorded only once. This chain uses TRBV29-1 with TRBJ2-7; D may match TRBD1 or TRBD2 (5 bases each). The ends were cut back, 2 bases at V and 6 bases at J, with 8 bases in the middle. This CDR3 has 11 amino acids. Germline values: CDR1 SQVTM, CDR2 ANQGSEA. The CDR3 DNA reads TGCAGCGTTGAATGGGGGTTCGAGCAGTACTTC. This codes for CSVEWGFEQYF.